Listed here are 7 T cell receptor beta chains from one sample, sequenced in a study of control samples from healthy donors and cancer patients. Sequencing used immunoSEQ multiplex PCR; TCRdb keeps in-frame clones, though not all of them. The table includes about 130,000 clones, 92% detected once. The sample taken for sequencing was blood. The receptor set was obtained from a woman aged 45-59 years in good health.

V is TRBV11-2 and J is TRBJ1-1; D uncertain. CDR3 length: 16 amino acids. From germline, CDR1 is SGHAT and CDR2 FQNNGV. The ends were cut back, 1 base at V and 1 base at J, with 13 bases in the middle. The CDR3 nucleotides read TGTGCCAGCAGCTTAGGGCGGGGTCTACCGAACACTGAAGCTTTCTTT. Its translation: CASSLGRGLPNTEAFF.

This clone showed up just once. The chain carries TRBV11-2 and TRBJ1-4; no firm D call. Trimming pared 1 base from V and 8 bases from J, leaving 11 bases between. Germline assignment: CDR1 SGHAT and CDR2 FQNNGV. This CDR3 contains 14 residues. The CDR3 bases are TGTGCCAGCAGCTTAGTGGGCAGTCAGGAAAAACTGTTTTTT. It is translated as CASSLVGSQEKLFF.

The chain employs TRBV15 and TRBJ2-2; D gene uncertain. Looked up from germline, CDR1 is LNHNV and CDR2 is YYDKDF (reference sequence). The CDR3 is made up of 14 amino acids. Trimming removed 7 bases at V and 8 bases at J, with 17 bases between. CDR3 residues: CATIGISGGGELFF. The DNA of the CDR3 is TGTGCCACCATAGGTATTTCAGGCGGAGGGGAGCTGTTTTTT.

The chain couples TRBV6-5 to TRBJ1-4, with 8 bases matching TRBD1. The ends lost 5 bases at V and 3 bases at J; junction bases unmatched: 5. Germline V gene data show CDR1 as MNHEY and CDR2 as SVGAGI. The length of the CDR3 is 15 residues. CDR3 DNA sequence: TGTGCCAGCAGTAATGACAGGGGCGCTAATGAAAAACTGTTTTTT. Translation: CASSNDRGANEKLFF.

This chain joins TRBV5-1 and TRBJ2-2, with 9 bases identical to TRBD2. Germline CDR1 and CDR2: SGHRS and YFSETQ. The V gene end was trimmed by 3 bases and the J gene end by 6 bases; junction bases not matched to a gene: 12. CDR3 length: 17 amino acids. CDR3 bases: TGCGCCAGCAGCTCCAAGCTAGGGACTAGCTATTCCGGGGAGCTGTTTTTT. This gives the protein CASSSKLGTSYSGELFF.

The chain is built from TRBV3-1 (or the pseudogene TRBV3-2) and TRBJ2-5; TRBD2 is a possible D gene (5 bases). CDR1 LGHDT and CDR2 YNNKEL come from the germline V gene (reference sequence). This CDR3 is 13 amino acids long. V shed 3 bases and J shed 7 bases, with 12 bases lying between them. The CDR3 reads CASSQASYGTQYF. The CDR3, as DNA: TGTGCCAGCAGCCAGGCTAGCTACGGGACCCAGTACTTC.

The CDR3 DNA reads TGTGCCAGCAGCTTAGAGGGACTAGCTAGTAATGAGCAGTTCTTC. It translates to CASSLEGLASNEQFF. The chain joins TRBV13 to TRBJ2-1, with 9 bases lining up with TRBD2. The germline V gene encodes CDR1 PRHDT and CDR2 FYEKMQ (reference sequence). The CDR3 loop spans 15 amino acids. Trimming removed 1 base from V and 7 bases from J; junction bases left unmatched: 5.